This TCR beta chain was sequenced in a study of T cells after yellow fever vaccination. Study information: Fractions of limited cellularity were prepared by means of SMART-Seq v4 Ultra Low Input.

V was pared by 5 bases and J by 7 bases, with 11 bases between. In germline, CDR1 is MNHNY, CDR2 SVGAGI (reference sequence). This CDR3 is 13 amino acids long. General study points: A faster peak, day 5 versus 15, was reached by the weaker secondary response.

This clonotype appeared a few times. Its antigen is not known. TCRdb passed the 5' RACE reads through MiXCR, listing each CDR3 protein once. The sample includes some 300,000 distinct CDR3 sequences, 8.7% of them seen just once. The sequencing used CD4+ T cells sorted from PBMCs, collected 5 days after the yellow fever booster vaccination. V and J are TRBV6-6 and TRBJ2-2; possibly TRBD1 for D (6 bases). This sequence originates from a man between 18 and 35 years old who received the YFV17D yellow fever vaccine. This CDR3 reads CASSQQGGGELFF. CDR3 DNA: TGTGCCAGCAGTCAACAGGGCGGCGGGGAGCTGTTTTTT.